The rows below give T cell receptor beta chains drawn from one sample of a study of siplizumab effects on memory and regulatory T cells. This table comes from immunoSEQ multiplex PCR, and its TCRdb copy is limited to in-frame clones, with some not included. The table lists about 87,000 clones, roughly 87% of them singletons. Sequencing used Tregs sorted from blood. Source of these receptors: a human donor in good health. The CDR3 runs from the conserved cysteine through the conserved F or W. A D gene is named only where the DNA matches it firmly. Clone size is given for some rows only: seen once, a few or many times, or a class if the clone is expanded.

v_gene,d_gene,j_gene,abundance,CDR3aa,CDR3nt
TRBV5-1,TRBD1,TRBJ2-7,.,CASRAGTGGPYEQYF,TGCGCCAGTAGGGCCGGGACAGGGGGGCCCTACGAGCAGTACTTC
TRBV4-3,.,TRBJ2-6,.,CASSQVFYRTPSGANVLTF,TGCGCCAGCAGCCAAGTCTTTTACAGGACACCCTCTGGGGCCAACGTCCTGACTTTC
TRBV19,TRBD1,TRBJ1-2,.,CASRTLRDRGRYGYTF,TGTGCCAGTAGGACCCTCCGGGACAGGGGACGGTATGGCTACACCTTC
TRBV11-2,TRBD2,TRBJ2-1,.,CASSSLAGGYNEQFF,TGTGCCAGCAGCTCTCTAGCGGGGGGGTACAATGAGCAGTTCTTC
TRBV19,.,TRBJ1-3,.,CASSIASGLLGNTIYF,TGTGCCAGTAGTATAGCCTCGGGGCTTCTAGGAAACACCATATATTTT
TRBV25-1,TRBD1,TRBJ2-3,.,CASSDSGTDQDTQYF,TGTGCCAGCAGTGATTCCGGGACAGATCAAGATACGCAGTATTTT
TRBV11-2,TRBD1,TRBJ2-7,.,CASSSTRDRFSAVQYF,TGTGCCAGCAGCTCAACAAGGGACAGGTTTTCGGCGGTGCAGTACTTC
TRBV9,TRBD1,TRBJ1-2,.,CASNSEPTGASGYTF,TGTGCCAGCAACTCCGAACCGACAGGGGCGAGTGGCTACACCTTC
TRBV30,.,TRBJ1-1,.,CAWSVRGTMNTEAFF,TGTGCCTGGAGTGTACGAGGGACTATGAACACTGAAGCTTTCTTT
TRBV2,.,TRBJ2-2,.,CASMSYPGELFF,TGTGCCAGCATGAGTTACCCCGGGGAGCTGTTTTTT
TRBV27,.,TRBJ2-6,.,CASSLGPVSGANVLTF,TGTGCCAGCAGTTTAGGGCCGGTCTCTGGGGCCAACGTCCTGACTTTC
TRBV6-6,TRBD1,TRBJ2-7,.,CASSPGQGRNEQYF,TGTGCCAGCAGTCCAGGACAGGGCCGGAACGAGCAGTACTTC
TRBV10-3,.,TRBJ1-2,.,CAISSTDNYGYTF,TGTGCCATCAGCTCGACAGACAACTATGGCTACACCTTC
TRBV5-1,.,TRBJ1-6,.,CASRADGVNSPLHF,TGTGCCAGCAGGGCGGACGGGGTTAATTCACCCCTCCACTTT
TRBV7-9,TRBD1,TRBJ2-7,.,CASSLGRGPLGEQYF,TGTGCCAGCAGCTTGGGCAGGGGGCCTTTAGGAGAGCAGTACTTC
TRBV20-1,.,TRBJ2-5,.,CSAIKETQYF,TGCAGTGCTATCAAAGAGACCCAGTACTTC
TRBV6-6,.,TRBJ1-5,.,CASSGTRGNQPQHF,TGTGCCAGCAGTGGCACACGGGGGAATCAGCCCCAGCATTTT
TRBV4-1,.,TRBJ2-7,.,CASSRLARVYEQYF,TGCGCCAGCAGCCGTTTAGCGCGGGTCTACGAGCAGTACTTC
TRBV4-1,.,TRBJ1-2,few,CASSQSGSYGYTF,TGCGCCAGCAGCCAATCGGGTTCCTATGGCTACACCTTC
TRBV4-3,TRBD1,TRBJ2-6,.,CASSQKFAGGDSGANVLTF,TGCGCCAGCAGCCAAAAATTCGCAGGGGGCGATTCTGGGGCCAACGTCCTGACTTTC
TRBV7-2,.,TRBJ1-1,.,CASSTRGNTEAFF,TGTGCCAGCAGCACACGGGGGAACACTGAAGCTTTCTTT
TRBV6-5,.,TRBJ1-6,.,CASSPTAYNSPLHF,TGTGCCAGCAGCCCGACAGCCTATAATTCACCCCTCCACTTT